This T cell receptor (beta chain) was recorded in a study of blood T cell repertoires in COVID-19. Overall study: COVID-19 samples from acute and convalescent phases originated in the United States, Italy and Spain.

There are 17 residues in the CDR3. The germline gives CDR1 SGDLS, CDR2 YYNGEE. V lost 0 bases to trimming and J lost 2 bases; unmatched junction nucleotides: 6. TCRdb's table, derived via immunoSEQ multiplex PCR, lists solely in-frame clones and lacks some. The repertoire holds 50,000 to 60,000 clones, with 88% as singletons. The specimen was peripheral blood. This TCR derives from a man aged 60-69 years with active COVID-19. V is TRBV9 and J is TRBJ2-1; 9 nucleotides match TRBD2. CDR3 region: CASSVGLAGSTYNEQFF. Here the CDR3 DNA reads TGTGCCAGCAGCGTAGGGCTAGCGGGATCAACCTACAATGAGCAGTTCTTC.